The present entry profiles one T cell receptor (beta chain) with its context. The target antigen is unknown. These data come from a study of T cell responses to AZD1222 COVID-19 vaccine. Study-wide results and limits: Just a handful of people given AZD1222 tested seropositive at baseline. Clonal diversity was possibly underestimated; the donors were predominantly white British and more often female.

Second-dose intervals of approximately 4 or approximately 12 weeks were pooled. The CDR3 length is 13 residues. The germline V gene has CDR1 SGDLS and CDR2 YYNGEE. The V end was cut by 0 bases, the J end by 1 base, with 4 bases between. Data came from immunoSEQ multiplex PCR; TCRdb stores just in-frame clones and leaves some out. The sample records 110,000 or so clones, 88% being singletons. Here the sequenced sample was peripheral blood, taken 28 days after the second AZD1222 dose. The chain couples TRBV9 to TRBJ1-1; D is unclear. The origin of this receptor is an adult who received the AZD1222 COVID-19 vaccine. CDR3 in amino acids: CASSVASNTEAFF. CDR3 in DNA: TGTGCCAGCAGCGTAGCGTCGAACACTGAAGCTTTCTTT. The whole variable domain, remainder taken from reference TRBV9 and TRBJ1-1, is DSGVTQTPKHLITATGQRVTLRCSPRSGDLSVYWYQQSLDQGLQFLIQYYNGEERAKGNILERFSAQQFPDLHSELNLSSLELGDSALYFCASSVASNTEAFFGQGTRLTVV.